This entry is about one T cell receptor (beta chain). The antigen remains unidentified. These data are taken from a study of shared clonotypes between healthy human individuals. Study-wide findings and caveats: Non-shared clonotypes had lower generation probabilities than clonotypes shared by all four sorted-subset donors. Across a handful of donors, naive CD4 shared 5% to 5.5%, naive CD8 more than 3%, memory CD4 roughly 2.1%, memory CD8 over 0.3%. Estimated richness values were generally larger in naive subsets than in memory subsets.

Donors were Caucasian adults residing in Nashville, Tennessee, USA. CDR3 length: 14 amino acids. V was trimmed by 7 bases and J by 2 bases, leaving 18 bases between them. Germline CDR1 and CDR2: SQVTM and ANQGSEA. Some clones are missing from TCRdb's copy, which holds only in-frame ones; the method was immunoSEQ multiplex PCR. The sample contains roughly 2.6 million clones, 90% to 95% of which appear only once. The sample comprised naive CD4+ T cells sorted from blood. Subset denoted: CD45RA+ positively selected. The sequence derives from a man aged 18 to 29 in good health. V usage is TRBV29-1 and J usage is TRBJ2-7; a possible D gene is TRBD2 (7 bases). CDR3 loop: CSAIDFGGPYEQYF. CDR3 nucleotide sequence: TGCAGCGCCATCGACTTCGGGGGGCCCTACGAGCAGTACTTC.